The 10 T cell receptor beta chains below were found in one sample sequenced in a study of T cells after yellow fever vaccination. In TCRdb, the 5' RACE reads were re-called with MiXCR into one record per CDR3 protein. The sample includes roughly 56,000 distinct CDR3 sequences, 5.5% to 6% of them seen just once. Sequencing used PBMCs, either bulk or a sorted T-cell subset (CD4+, CD8+, memory, or dextramer-sorted; not recorded which), obtained on the day of the yellow fever booster vaccination. These TCRs come from a man between 18 and 35 years old who received the YFV17D yellow fever vaccine.

This chain links TRBV4-1 with TRBJ1-4; no firm D call. There are 13 residues in the CDR3. Germline CDR1 MGHRA, CDR2 YSYEKL. V lost 4 bases and J 5 bases, leaving 8 bases between the germline ends. The CDR3 DNA is TGCGCCAGCAGCCCCGAACCAAATGAAAAACTGTTTTTT. Encoded protein: CASSPEPNEKLFF.

J is TRBJ2-5 and V is TRBV6-1, with D tentatively TRBD1 or TRBD2 (5 bases each). Germline-derived CDR1 and CDR2 are MNHNS and SASEGT. The CDR3 runs 15 residues. V was trimmed by 3 bases and J by 5 bases, leaving 16 bases between them. The CDR3 reads CASSDSSWGPETQYF. The CDR3, as DNA: TGTGCCAGCAGTGATAGTTCCTGGGGACCCGAGACCCAGTACTTC.

V and J are TRBV5-4 and TRBJ2-5; tentatively, D is TRBD2 (7 bases). The CDR3 is made up of 14 amino acids. Per the germline V gene, CDR1 is SGHNT and CDR2 is YYREEE (reference sequence). V was clipped by 2 bases and J by 0 bases, with 8 bases between them. The CDR3 region has the DNA TGTGCCAGCAGCTTAGGGGGGGACCAAGAGACCCAGTACTTC. Its translation: CASSLGGDQETQYF. Supplemented by reference TRBV5-4 and TRBJ2-5, the full variable domain reads ETGVTQSPTHLIKTRGQQVTLRCSSQSGHNTVSWYQQALGQGPQFIFQYYREEENGRGNFPPRFSGLQFPNYSSELNVNALELDDSALYLCASSLGGDQETQYFGPGTRLLVL.

This clonotype occurred a few times. This sequence joins TRBV7-2 and TRBJ2-3; TRBD2 agrees at 14 bases. Germline V lookup: CDR1 SGHTA, CDR2 FQGNSA. V lost 1 base to trimming and J lost 4 bases; unmatched junction nucleotides: 7. This CDR3 contains 18 residues. The CDR3: CASSLGGLAGGIADTQYF. CDR3 nucleotide sequence: TGTGCCAGCAGCTTAGGAGGACTAGCGGGGGGTATAGCAGATACGCAGTATTTT.

This clonotype was picked up many times. The V and J genes are TRBV6-5 and TRBJ2-5; D possibly corresponds to TRBD2 (7 bases). V shed 6 bases and J shed 2 bases, with 19 bases lying between them. This CDR3 spans 16 amino acids. Per the germline V gene, CDR1 is MNHEY and CDR2 is SVGAGI. The chain's CDR3 is CASSTEGEGKQETQYF. CDR3 bases: TGTGCCAGCAGCACAGAGGGGGAGGGGAAACAAGAGACCCAGTACTTC.

In this sample, this clonotype turned up many times. The chain is built from TRBV5-1 and TRBJ2-6; unclear D gene. Per the germline V gene, CDR1 is SGHRS and CDR2 is YFSETQ. This CDR3 contains 13 residues. Between the trimmed V and J ends, which lost 7 bases and 4 bases, there was a span of 9 bases. The DNA for the CDR3 is TGCGCCAGCGCGAGCATGGGGGCCAACGTCCTGACTTTC. Amino acid sequence: CASASMGANVLTF.

This clonotype has more than one count but fewer than ten. The CDR3: CASRGPGTGELFF. The CDR3 nucleotides read TGTGCTAGTAGGGGCCCTGGCACCGGGGAGCTGTTTTTT. The chain combines TRBV12-3 or TRBV12-4 with TRBJ2-2; D is perhaps TRBD1 (5 bases). This CDR3 spans 13 amino acids.

This clonotype was recorded at least ten times. The chain carries TRBV10-3 and TRBJ2-5; D unresolved. CDR3 size: 13 residues. Germline CDR1 ENHRY, CDR2 SYGVKD. V was trimmed by 3 bases and J by 1 base, leaving 6 bases between them. CDR3 protein: CAISDGSQETQYF. In nucleotides, the CDR3 is TGTGCCATCAGTGATGGAAGCCAAGAGACCCAGTACTTC.

This clonotype was counted many times. The chain joins TRBV7-8 to TRBJ2-3, with D possibly matching TRBD2 (6 bases). The V end was cut by 1 base, the J end by 0 bases, with 11 bases between. CDR3 length: 16 residues. The germline CDR1 and CDR2 sequences are SGHVS and FQNEAQ. In DNA form, the CDR3 reads TGTGCCAGCAGCTTAGTGATGGGACTCAGCACAGATACGCAGTATTTT. Amino acids: CASSLVMGLSTDTQYF.

This clonotype appeared many times. The gene calls are TRBV10-2 and TRBJ2-5; 7 bases fit TRBD2. The CDR3 spans 13 residues. The V segment lost 4 bases and the J segment 5 bases; nucleotides outside the gene matches: 4. Germline V gene sequence: CDR1 WSHSY, CDR2 SAAADI. CDR3 residues: CASSGGGRETQYF. CDR3 nucleotides: TGCGCCAGCAGTGGCGGGGGACGGGAGACCCAGTACTTC.